This T cell receptor (beta chain) was profiled in a study of CD8 T cells in Susac syndrome. CD8+ and CD4+ T cells from blood underwent TCR beta sequencing, which was carried out in a high-throughput format. TEMRA cells were enriched by FACS, while CD8+ and CD4+ T cells were obtained through a negative isolation that was performed magnetically. Note on this clonotype: Its target is unknown.

Random hexamers were used to reverse transcribe an amount of about 0.5 to 1 ug RNA. Multiplex PCR with immunoSEQ amplified the TCR beta CDR3 across 54 Vbeta and 13 Jbeta. TCRdb independently ran MiXCR on the immunoSEQ multiplex PCR reads; one entry per CDR3 protein. The sample holds approximately 180,000 distinct CDR3 sequences, roughly 92% seen once. CDR3 length equals 15 residues. The germline gives CDR1 MNHEY, CDR2 SVGEGT. V lost 5 bases to trimming and J lost 3 bases; unmatched junction nucleotides: 9. Regarding the study as a whole: TCR sequencing and HLA analysis covered a relatively small number of individuals.

The TCR comes from a human donor with multiple sclerosis. V usage is TRBV6-2 or TRBV6-3 and J usage is TRBJ2-7; TRBD2 agrees at 8 bases. The source material was CD4+ T cells from PBMCs. The DNA for the CDR3 is TGTGCCAGCAGTACCCGGGGGGGCCTCAGCTACGAGCAGTACTTC. This translates into CASSTRGGLSYEQYF.